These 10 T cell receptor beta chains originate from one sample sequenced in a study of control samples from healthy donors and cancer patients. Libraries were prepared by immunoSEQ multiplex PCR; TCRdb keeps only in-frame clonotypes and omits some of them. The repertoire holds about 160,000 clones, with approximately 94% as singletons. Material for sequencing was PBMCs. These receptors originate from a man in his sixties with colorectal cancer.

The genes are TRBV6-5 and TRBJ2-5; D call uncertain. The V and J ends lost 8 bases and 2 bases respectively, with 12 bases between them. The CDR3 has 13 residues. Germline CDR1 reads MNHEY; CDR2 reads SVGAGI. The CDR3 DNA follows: TGTGCCAGCGGCGGAAGGGTACAAGAGACCCAGTACTTC. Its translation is CASGGRVQETQYF.

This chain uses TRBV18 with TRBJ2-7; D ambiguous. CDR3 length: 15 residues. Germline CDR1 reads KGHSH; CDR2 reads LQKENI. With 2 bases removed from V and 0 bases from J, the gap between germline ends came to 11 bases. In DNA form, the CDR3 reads TGTGCCAGCTCACCAGACTTATCGGGCTCCTACGAGCAGTACTTC. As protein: CASSPDLSGSYEQYF.

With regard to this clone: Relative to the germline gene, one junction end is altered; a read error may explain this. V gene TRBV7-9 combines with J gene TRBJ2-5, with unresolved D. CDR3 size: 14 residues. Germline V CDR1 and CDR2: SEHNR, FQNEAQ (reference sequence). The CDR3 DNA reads TGTGCCAGCAACTTAGACGTCATCCAAGAGACCCAGTACTTC. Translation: CASNLDVIQETQYF.

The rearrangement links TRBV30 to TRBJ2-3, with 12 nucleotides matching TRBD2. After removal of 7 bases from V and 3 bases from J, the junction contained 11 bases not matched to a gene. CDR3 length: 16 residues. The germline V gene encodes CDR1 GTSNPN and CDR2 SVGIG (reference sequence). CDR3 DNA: TGTGCCTCGAGAATGGAACTAGCGGGGGGTACAGATACGCAGTATTTT. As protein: CASRMELAGGTDTQYF. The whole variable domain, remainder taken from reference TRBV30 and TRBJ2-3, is SQTIHQWPATLVQPVGSPLSLECTVEGTSNPNLYWYRQAAGRGLQLLFYSVGIGQISSEVPQNLSASRPQDRQFILSSKKLLLSDSGFYLCASRMELAGGTDTQYFGPGTRLTVL.

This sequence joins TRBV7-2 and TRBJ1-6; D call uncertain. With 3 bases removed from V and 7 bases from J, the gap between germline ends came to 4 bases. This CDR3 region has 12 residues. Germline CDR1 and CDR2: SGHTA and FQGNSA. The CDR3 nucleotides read TGTGCCAGCAGCTTGTTGAATTCACCCCTCCACTTT. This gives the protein CASSLLNSPLHF.

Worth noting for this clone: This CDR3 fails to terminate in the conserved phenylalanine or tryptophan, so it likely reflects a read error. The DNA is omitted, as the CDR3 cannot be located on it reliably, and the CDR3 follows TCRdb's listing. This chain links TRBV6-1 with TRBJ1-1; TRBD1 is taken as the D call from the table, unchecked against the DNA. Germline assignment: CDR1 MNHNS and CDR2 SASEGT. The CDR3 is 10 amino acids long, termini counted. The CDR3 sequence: CASSDHRVTY.

DNA for the CDR3: TGTGCCAGCAGTTACTTCCAAGGGGCTGAAGCTTTCTTT. It yields the protein CASSYFQGAEAFF. The rearrangement links TRBV6-6 to TRBJ1-1; D may be TRBD1 (5 bases). The CDR3 covers 13 residues. Germline CDR1 reads MNHNY; CDR2 reads SVGAGI (reference sequence). Trimming left V 1 base short and J 6 bases short, with 9 bases between.

In DNA form, the CDR3 reads TGCAGCGTTGAAGATTCAGGGGGTGTGAACACTGAAGCTTTCTTT. Protein: CSVEDSGGVNTEAFF. J is TRBJ1-1 and V is TRBV29-1, with 7 bases identical to TRBD1. The CDR3 spans 15 residues. The germline CDR1 and CDR2 sequences are SQVTM and ANQGSEA. J gave up 0 bases and V 0 bases, and 4 bases lay outside the gene matches.

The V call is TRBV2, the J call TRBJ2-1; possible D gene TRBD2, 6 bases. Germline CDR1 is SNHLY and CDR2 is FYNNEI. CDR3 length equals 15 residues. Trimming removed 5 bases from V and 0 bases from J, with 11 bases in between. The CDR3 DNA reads TGTGCCAGCAGTCAACGCGGGGACTCCTACAATGAGCAGTTCTTC. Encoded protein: CASSQRGDSYNEQFF.

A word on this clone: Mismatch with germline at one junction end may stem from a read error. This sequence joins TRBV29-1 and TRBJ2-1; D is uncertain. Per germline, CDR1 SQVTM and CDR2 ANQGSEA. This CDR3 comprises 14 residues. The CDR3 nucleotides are TGCAGCATTGACCAACATAGCTCCTACAATGAGCAGTTCTTC. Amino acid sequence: CSIDQHSSYNEQFF.